This TCR beta chain originates from a study of shared clonotypes between healthy human individuals. Study summary: For every donor, three CD4 naive, three CD4 memory, two CD8 naive and one CD8 memory plates were used.

Study-level findings and limits: Shared clonotypes across all four donors exceeded non-shared ones in generation probability.

Comment on this clone: The antigen remains unidentified.

The CDR3 is 14 residues long. J lost 1 base, V lost 7 bases, and 4 bases had no gene match. CDR1 is MNHEY, CDR2 SVGAGI, per germline. Libraries were prepared by immunoSEQ multiplex PCR; TCRdb keeps only in-frame clonotypes and omits some of them. The table includes 2 million to 2.5 million clones, 85% to 95% detected once. This clonotype originated in a man between 18 and 29 years old in good health. Some clones in this sample may be carry-over from other donors' samples. The chain is built from TRBV6-5 and TRBJ1-1; 9 bases line up with TRBD1. Sequences were obtained from naive CD4+ T cells from PBMCs. Subset denoted: CD45RA+ positively selected. This chain's CDR3 is CASNRDRANTEAFF. DNA of the CDR3: TGTGCCAGCAACCGGGACAGGGCGAACACTGAAGCTTTCTTT.